One and the same sample provided the 23 T cell receptor beta chains below, sequenced in a study of cytomegalovirus exposure and HLA in healthy donors. PCR amplification relied on 60 Vbeta primers (plus 13 Jbeta primers). Measured with immunoSEQ multiplex PCR; TCRdb has only the in-frame clones, and not every one. The data hold roughly 150,000 clones, with around four fifths observed a single time. Sequencing input: PBMCs. The receptors stem from a young man in good health and CMV-seronegative.

The chain links TRBV15 to TRBJ2-1, with TRBD2 matching over 14 bases. J was trimmed by 9 bases and V by 3 bases; bases with no gene match: 4. Germline CDR1 and CDR2: LNHNV and YYDKDF (reference sequence). This CDR3 comprises 15 residues. For the CDR3, the DNA is TGTGCCACCAGCAGGGGACTAGCGGGAGTAGGTGAGCAGTTCTTC. It translates to CATSRGLAGVGEQFF.

In regard to this clone: This specimen includes other DNA sequences encoding the same CDR3. The chain has TRBV7-2 and TRBJ2-3; TRBD2 matches at 7 bases. This CDR3 spans 15 amino acids. Germline assignment: CDR1 SGHTA and CDR2 FQGNSA. Trimming took 5 bases from V and 0 from J; bases not matched to a gene: 5. CDR3 protein: CASSTSGISTDTQYF. Here the CDR3 DNA reads TGTGCCAGCAGCACAAGCGGGATTAGCACAGATACGCAGTATTTT.

The chain carries TRBV4-1 and TRBJ2-1, with no clear D. This CDR3 comprises 15 residues. CDR1 and CDR2 (germline): MGHRA, YSYEKL. V dropped 1 base and J dropped 1 base, with 8 bases sitting between them. The CDR3 sequence is CASSQVSESYNEQFF. As DNA, the CDR3 is TGCGCCAGCAGCCAAGTCAGTGAATCCTACAATGAGCAGTTCTTC.

V is TRBV10-3 and J is TRBJ2-2; 10 bases are shared with TRBD1. CDR1 and CDR2 (germline): ENHRY, SYGVKD. V lost 4 bases, J lost 1 base, and 12 bases stayed unmatched. This CDR3 is built from 19 residues. DNA for the CDR3: TGTGCCATCAGTGTCCGTAGGGGACAGGGGTCACAGAACACCGGGGAGCTGTTTTTT. Its protein product is CAISVRRGQGSQNTGELFF.

The gene calls are TRBV5-6 and TRBJ1-2; D uncertain. CDR3 size: 15 residues. Germline CDR1 and CDR2: SGHDT and YYEEEE. Deletions cut 7 bases from V and 8 bases from J, with 24 bases between. CDR3 region: CASSIRLTRREGYTF. CDR3 in DNA: TGTGCCAGCTCGATTCGATTGACCCGACGGGAGGGCTACACCTTC.

V gene TRBV4-3 combines with J gene TRBJ2-1; D perhaps matches TRBD1 (5 bases). Germline CDR1 is LGHNA and CDR2 is YSLEER. Trimming removed 4 bases from V and 10 bases from J, with 14 bases in between. The CDR3 sequence is 13 residues long. The chain's CDR3 is CASSLTQRGEQFF. As DNA, the CDR3 is TGCGCCAGCAGCCTCACCCAAAGGGGAGAGCAGTTCTTC.

This CDR3 reads CAWEEPSTGFYGYTF. DNA for the CDR3: TGTGCCTGGGAAGAACCTTCGACAGGGTTCTATGGCTACACCTTC. The chain has TRBV30 and TRBJ1-2; 7 nucleotides agree with TRBD1. Germline V gives CDR1 GTSNPN, CDR2 SVGIG (reference sequence). This CDR3 comprises 15 residues. The V segment lost 5 bases and the J segment 4 bases; nucleotides outside the gene matches: 13.

The chain carries TRBV2 and TRBJ1-6; D gene unclear. The V gene lost 6 bases and the J gene lost 7 bases, with 7 bases spanning the gap. CDR1 and CDR2 from the germline V gene are SNHLY and FYNNEI. The CDR3 extends over 12 amino acids. CDR3 coding DNA: TGTGCCAGCAGCACGGGAAATTCACCCCTCCACTTT. It translates to CASSTGNSPLHF.

The chain combines TRBV28 with TRBJ1-6; 9 bases align to TRBD1. The CDR3 totals 17 residues. The ends lost 2 bases at V and 2 bases at J; junction bases unmatched: 4. In germline, CDR1 is MDHEN, CDR2 SYDVKM. This chain's CDR3 is CASSLGTGRTYNSPLHF. For the CDR3, the DNA is TGTGCCAGCAGTTTAGGGACAGGGCGGACCTATAATTCACCCCTCCACTTT.

The chain employs TRBV10-3 and TRBJ2-3, with 8 bases that match TRBD2. The J segment lost 14 bases and the V segment lost 2 bases, leaving 9 bases of the junction unmatched. The germline gives CDR1 ENHRY, CDR2 SYGVKD. The CDR3 spans 13 residues. As DNA, the CDR3 is TGTGCCATCAGTGAGCGGGAGGGCCAGGAAAGGTATTTT. This encodes CAISEREGQERYF.

J is TRBJ2-1 and V is TRBV12-5; 9 bases map to TRBD2. V trimming: 7 bases; J trimming: 4 bases; junction bases outside the gene matches: 8. This CDR3 region has 15 residues. CDR1 and CDR2 (germline): LGHNT, FRNRAP. Written as DNA, the CDR3 is TGTGCTAGTGCCCGGAGACTAGCGGAGTACAATGAGCAGTTCTTC. This translates into CASARRLAEYNEQFF.

The table lists this clone with a count of one. The chain links TRBV25-1 to TRBJ1-5, with D possibly TRBD1 on 5 matching bases. Germline-derived CDR1 and CDR2 are MGHDK and SYGVNS. CDR3 size: 13 residues. V was shortened by 4 bases and J by 7 bases, with 11 bases between the two germline ends. Here the CDR3 reads CASSGGGEQPQHF. The CDR3 DNA reads TGTGCCAGCAGTGGCGGGGGGGAACAGCCCCAGCATTTT.

The chain combines TRBV30 with TRBJ2-7; possible D gene TRBD1, 6 bases. CDR1 and CDR2 (germline): GTSNPN, SVGIG (reference sequence). CDR3 size: 15 residues. Trimming cost V 3 bases and J 4 bases, with 19 bases left between them. The CDR3 region is CAWSLVGTPRYEQYF. The CDR3 nucleotides are TGTGCCTGGAGCCTCGTGGGGACACCCCGATACGAGCAGTACTTC.

DNA for the CDR3: TGTGCCAGCAGCCAGGGACTAGCGGGTGAGCAGTACTTC. It yields the protein CASSQGLAGEQYF. The chain recombines TRBV5-4 with TRBJ2-5; 12 positions match TRBD2. The trim removed 4 bases at V and 11 bases at J, leaving 6 bases unmatched. The length of the CDR3 is 13 residues. Germline V gene lookup returns CDR1 SGHNT and CDR2 YYREEE (reference sequence). Full variable domain (rest looked up from reference TRBV5-4 and TRBJ2-5): ETGVTQSPTHLIKTRGQQVTLRCSSQSGHNTVSWYQQALGQGPQFIFQYYREEENGRGNFPPRFSGLQFPNYSSELNVNALELDDSALYLCASSQGLAGEQYFGPGTRLLVL.

This clone appeared a single time. The CDR3: CASSQEMVELATSTDTQYF. The CDR3 DNA is TGCGCCAGCAGCCAAGAAATGGTCGAGCTAGCGACTAGCACAGATACGCAGTATTTT. V usage is TRBV4-3 and J usage is TRBJ2-3; TRBD2 is a possible D gene (6 bases). The germline V gene has CDR1 LGHNA and CDR2 YSLEER. This CDR3 is 19 amino acids long. V shed 0 bases and J shed 0 bases, with 19 bases lying between them.

The genes are TRBV6-5 and TRBJ2-6; D unclear. Germline V lookup: CDR1 MNHEY, CDR2 SVGAGI. The length of the CDR3 is 14 residues. With 4 bases removed from V and 12 bases from J, the gap between germline ends came to 16 bases. The CDR3 DNA follows: TGTGCCAGCAGTTCCACAGTTACCTGGTCCGTCCTGACTTTC. Translated: CASSSTVTWSVLTF.

The rearrangement joins TRBV5-1 to TRBJ2-1; D not certain. Germline CDR1 and CDR2: SGHRS and YFSETQ. The CDR3 is 12 amino acids. Trimming removed 4 bases at V and 4 bases at J, with 6 bases between. This CDR3 is CASSPYYNEQFF. CDR3 in DNA: TGCGCCAGCAGCCCCTATTACAATGAGCAGTTCTTC.

V usage is TRBV19 and J usage is TRBJ2-5, with D possibly TRBD1 on 5 matching bases. V shed 4 bases and J shed 4 bases, with 10 bases lying between them. Per germline, CDR1 LNHDA and CDR2 SQIVND (reference sequence). This CDR3 comprises 13 residues. CDR3 in DNA: TGTGCCAGTAGTAATCAGGGTGGAGAGACCCAGTACTTC. Amino acids: CASSNQGGETQYF. Full variable domain (missing parts from reference TRBV19 and TRBJ2-5): DGGITQSPKYLFRKEGQNVTLSCEQNLNHDAMYWYRQDPGQGLRLIYYSQIVNDFQKGDIAEGYSVSREKKESFPLTVTSAQKNPTAFYLCASSNQGGETQYFGPGTRLLVL.

The V gene is TRBV7-3, the J gene TRBJ1-1, with TRBD1 as a possible D gene (5 bases). This CDR3 is built from 13 residues. Trimming removed 2 bases at V and 13 bases at J, with 17 bases between. Germline V lookup: CDR1 SGHTA, CDR2 FQGTGA. CDR3 region: CASSLHRQFFGFF. For the CDR3, the DNA is TGTGCCAGCAGCTTACACAGGCAATTTTTCGGTTTCTTT.

This clone was detected once. The chain employs TRBV18 and TRBJ2-2; a weak D match, TRBD2 (6 bases). Trimming pared 3 bases from V and 4 bases from J, leaving 18 bases between. Germline V gene lookup returns CDR1 KGHSH and CDR2 LQKENI. There are 17 residues in the CDR3. Here the CDR3 reads CASSPPPPGVSTGELFF. For the CDR3, the DNA is TGTGCCAGCTCACCTCCCCCTCCGGGAGTTAGCACCGGGGAGCTGTTTTTT.

This chain uses TRBV7-9 with TRBJ1-1; TRBD1 agrees at 10 bases. This CDR3 is 12 amino acids long. CDR1 and CDR2 from the germline V gene are SEHNR and FQNEAQ (reference sequence). V trimming: 1 base; J trimming: 10 bases; junction bases outside the gene matches: 0. CDR3 bases: TGTGCCAGCAGCTTAGGGACAGGGGGAGCTTTCTTT. Translating gives CASSLGTGGAFF.

The chain links TRBV10-3 to TRBJ2-2; TRBD2 is a possible D gene (5 bases). This CDR3 is built from 16 residues. Trimming pared 0 bases from V and 7 bases from J, leaving 15 bases between. Germline loops: CDR1 ENHRY, CDR2 SYGVKD. The CDR3 DNA reads TGTGCCATCAGTGAGTCGTGGCTAGCTTCTATCGGGGAGCTGTTTTTT. Amino acid sequence: CAISESWLASIGELFF.

The chain uses TRBV4-3 and TRBJ1-5; D not resolved. Germline V CDR1 and CDR2: LGHNA, YSLEER. The length of the CDR3 is 17 residues. Trimming shortened V by 0 bases and J by 2 bases, and 14 bases separated the two germline ends. The DNA for the CDR3 is TGCGCCAGCAGCCAAGATAATTTGGTCGGGGGCAATCAGCCCCAGCATTTT. Protein: CASSQDNLVGGNQPQHF.